This T cell receptor beta chain is from a study of T cells in Graves' hyperthyroidism and ophthalmopathy (dated by TCRdb to between 2018 and 2021). Describing the broader study: Peripheral blood samples were taken at initial diagnosis, before any treatment was given. To identify distinguishing TCR V-J signatures, a discovery cohort of about 95 patients was used, comprising 40 to 45 with Graves' ophthalmopathy and roughly 60 with stable Graves' hyperthyroidism. Prospective prediction of ophthalmopathy was tested in an independent validation cohort consisting of 18 to 20 hyperthyroidism patients and some 16 patients who later progressed to ophthalmopathy. For training and testing, the 100 or so patients in the discovery cohort were randomly divided in a 7:3 ratio. Thyroid tissue and blood T-cell repertoires from about six Graves' hyperthyroidism patients were also compared in the study. After sampling, hyperthyroidism patients received methimazole starting at 30 mg daily, and ophthalmopathy patients received high-dose intravenous methylprednisolone. The paper reports TCR Vbeta CDR3 sequencing of roughly 140 peripheral blood samples: around 45 ophthalmopathy, under 85 hyperthyroidism and 17 progressor patients. Overall results and qualifications from the work: During validation, the model predicted progression to ophthalmopathy a median of about 6.5 months ahead of onset, with almost 71% sensitivity and roughly 72% specificity. No statistical method was used to fix the sample size in advance, and group allocation was not hidden from the investigators. In cross-validation, a model built on a 13 V-J signature told ophthalmopathy apart from stable hyperthyroidism with approximately 90% sensitivity and around 84% specificity, and in testing the same model reached 80%/75%. Most expanded thyroid clonotypes (frequency above 0.001) were also detected in blood, suggesting blood repertoires may reflect thyroid immune responses.

Of note for this clonotype: Its antigen is unknown. No base-level quality is on record; no much larger clone is a single base apart.

The TCR beta CDR3 regions were amplified from RNA transcripts. The TCR CDR3 was subjected to a first round of RT-PCR using the HTBI primer set and the Qiagen OneStep RT-PCR kit. Libraries were constructed in a second round of multiplex PCR, after which size selection and purification were performed. The libraries were sequenced on an Illumina HiSeq2000 using paired-end 100 bp reads. On the authors' methods: SOAPnuke was used to process the raw data, with reads discarded if the reads contained adapters or uncalled bases, had a mean Phred below 15, or lacked an exact constant-primer or identifier match. COPE v1.2.5 was used to merge high-quality paired reads, and clonotypes were defined as unique nucleotide sequences. Clonotypes were aligned to IMGT TRBV, TRBD and TRBJ reference segments using MiTCR v1.1. Only V-J combinations with frequency above 0.0001, covering 99% to 99.2% of repertoires, were analysed. A TCS score was defined as the ratio of F50 (clonal expansion) to E x V (chaos), with BLOSUM62-based TCRdist applied between CDR3 peptides within each V-J. Welch's t-statistics and random forest reduced fewer than 600 V-J features to 10 to 15, which were used in a naive Bayes classifier (R e1071). The public sequencing data were trimmed at Q25 with fastp and processed into clonotypes with MiXCR by TCRdb, which kept only in-frame beta chains. Each entry merges the rows of one CDR3 protein and shows their most common DNA and genes. TCRdb, not the authors, supplied the V and J calls. The sample table contains around 300,000 distinct CDR3 sequences; only one count was recorded for roughly 18% of them. The ten largest clones represent less than 45% of the sample.

Moderately to severely active disease, a Clinical Activity Score of at least 3, a NOSPECS grade of at least 4, and a duration under 3 months were present in ophthalmopathy patients. Exclusion was applied to patients with uncontrolled infections, other autoimmune diseases, pregnancy or lactation. Clinical symptoms, serum thyroxine and TRAb, thyroid ultrasound, and orbital computed tomography formed the basis for the diagnoses. Ficoll-Paque density gradient centrifugation was used to isolate PBMCs from around 10 ml of fresh peripheral blood. Trizol reagent was used to extract total RNA, and RNA quality was then checked on an Agilent 2100 Bioanalyzer. CDR1 KGHDR and CDR2 SFDVKD were looked up in the germline V gene. Counted from cysteine to phenylalanine, this CDR3 has 12 amino acids. The sequence is cut down to CDR3 DNA, 36 bases in frame from base 1. V lost 3 bases and J lost 5 bases; the stretch between them is 4 bases long.

The receptor chain draws on TRBV24-1 and TRBJ1-5, with no reliable assignment of the D segment. This clonotype was sampled from a man aged 50 or older with Graves' ophthalmopathy. Sequencing was performed on blood. CDR3 protein: CATSDAHQPQHF. The sequenced DNA: TGTGCCACCAGTGATGCCCATCAGCCCCAGCATTTT.